This T cell receptor (beta chain) appears in the sequencing data of a study of blood T cell repertoires in COVID-19. The authors' processing: Nucleated cell counts were estimated from reference gene primer amplification. Assay used: immunoSEQ multiplex PCR; TCRdb lists only in-frame clones, some missing. That table is the source of V, J and clone size, and D and trimming were worked out from the DNA. The repertoire holds some 120,000 clones, around 86% seen once, with over 15% in the top ten. CDR3 length equals 14 residues. The V and J ends lost 5 bases and 3 bases respectively, with 14 bases between them. CDR1 and CDR2 (germline): SGHAT, FQNNGV.

This receptor was obtained from a man aged 30 to 39 who had recovered from COVID-19. The specimen sequenced was PBMCs or T cells enriched from blood (not recorded which). The chain combines TRBV11-2 with TRBJ2-7; D perhaps matches TRBD2 (5 bases). In nucleotides, the CDR3 is TGTGCCAGCAGCAAAAGGACGGGGAACTACGAGCAGTACGTC. Its protein product is CASSKRTGNYEQYV.